This TCR beta chain was captured in a study of blood T cell repertoires in COVID-19. Study-level information: Material from acute and convalescent COVID-19 was sourced from the United States, Italy and Spain. PBMCs, B-cell-depleted T cells, or T cells were the source of the cDNA or gDNA that made up the material.

The V end was cut by 0 bases, the J end by 4 bases, with 8 bases between. Germline V gene lookup returns CDR1 MNHEY and CDR2 SVGEGT. CDR3 length: 14 residues. Authors' data handling: How many nucleated cells were present was estimated from reference gene primer amplification. Measured with immunoSEQ multiplex PCR; TCRdb has only the in-frame clones, and not every one. V and J calls and clone size come straight from that table; D and trimming were deduced from the DNA. Altogether under 200,000 clones are present, more than 75% being singletons, with the ten largest covering under 6.5%. Seattle patients were enrolled while actively infected and followed longitudinally.

This receptor was obtained from a woman between 45 and 65 years old with COVID-19, enrolled during active disease. This chain joins TRBV6-2 or TRBV6-3 and TRBJ2-3; D may be TRBD2 (5 bases). The source material was peripheral blood. The CDR3 nucleotides read TGTGCCAGCAGTTACTCCGGGGTGGCAGATACGCAGTATTTT. Protein: CASSYSGVADTQYF.